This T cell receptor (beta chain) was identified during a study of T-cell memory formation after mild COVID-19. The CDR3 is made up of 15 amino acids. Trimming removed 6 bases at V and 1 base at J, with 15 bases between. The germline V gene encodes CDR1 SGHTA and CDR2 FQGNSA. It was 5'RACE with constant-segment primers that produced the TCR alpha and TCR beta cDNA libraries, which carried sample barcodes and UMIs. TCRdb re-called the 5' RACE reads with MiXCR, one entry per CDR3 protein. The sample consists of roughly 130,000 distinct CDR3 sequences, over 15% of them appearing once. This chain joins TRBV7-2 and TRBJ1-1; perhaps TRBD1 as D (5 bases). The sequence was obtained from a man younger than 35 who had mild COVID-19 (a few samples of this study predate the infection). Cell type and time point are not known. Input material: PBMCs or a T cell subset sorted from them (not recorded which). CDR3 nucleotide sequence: TGTGCCAGCAGGCCCACTGAGGGGAGGAACACTGAAGCTTTCTTT. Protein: CASRPTEGRNTEAFF.